What follows are 12 T cell receptor beta chains derived from one specimen sequenced in a study of shared clonotypes between healthy human individuals. Here immunoSEQ multiplex PCR was the method, and the copy in TCRdb shows in-frame clones only, minus some. Among over 1.4 million clones listed, around 97% were seen once. Sequencing input: naive CD4+ T cells sorted from blood. Subset denoted: CD45RA+ positively selected. These receptors all come from a man in his thirties or forties in good health.

The rearrangement joins TRBV5-6 to TRBJ2-1; the match to TRBD2 covers 7 bases. Trimming cost V 4 bases and J 3 bases; bases outside gene matches: 7. Per germline, CDR1 SGHDT and CDR2 YYEEEE. This CDR3 region has 15 residues. The CDR3 DNA follows: TGTGCCAGCAGCCCCCGGACTAGGGACTACAATGAGCAGTTCTTC. Encoded protein: CASSPRTRDYNEQFF.

V and J are TRBV4-1 and TRBJ1-1, with 7 bases fitting TRBD1. CDR3 length equals 16 residues. V was pared by 2 bases and J by 7 bases, with 13 bases of the junction left unmatched. Germline values: CDR1 MGHRA, CDR2 YSYEKL. The DNA of the CDR3 is TGCGCCAGCAGCCAATCCCCCGGGACAGCATTTTATGAAGCTTTCTTT. It translates to CASSQSPGTAFYEAFF.

This rearrangement joins TRBV10-3 to TRBJ1-2; 8 bases line up with TRBD1. The trim removed 7 bases at V and 8 bases at J, leaving 6 bases unmatched. CDR3 size: 12 residues. Germline lookup yields CDR1 ENHRY and CDR2 SYGVKD. CDR3 in amino acids: CAITEGTGGYTF. The CDR3 nucleotides are TGTGCCATCACCGAAGGGACAGGCGGCTACACCTTC.

This chain joins TRBV5-4 and TRBJ2-7; D is possibly TRBD2 (6 bases). Per the germline V gene, CDR1 is SGHNT and CDR2 is YYREEE (reference sequence). This CDR3 has 16 residues. V dropped 4 bases and J dropped 0 bases, with 17 bases sitting between them. CDR3 sequence reads: CASSAGARGSSYEQYF. CDR3 nucleotides: TGTGCCAGCAGCGCTGGGGCTCGGGGGAGCTCCTACGAGCAGTACTTC. Together with reference TRBV5-4 and TRBJ2-7, the CDR3 gives the full variable domain: ETGVTQSPTHLIKTRGQQVTLRCSSQSGHNTVSWYQQALGQGPQFIFQYYREEENGRGNFPPRFSGLQFPNYSSELNVNALELDDSALYLCASSAGARGSSYEQYFGPGTRLTVT.

The chain employs TRBV25-1 and TRBJ2-3; either TRBD1 or TRBD2 may fit D (5 bases each). The length of the CDR3 is 16 residues. V lost 4 bases and J 3 bases, leaving 17 bases between the germline ends. Germline V gene lookup returns CDR1 MGHDK and CDR2 SYGVNS. CDR3 DNA: TGTGCCAGCAGTGTCCACAGGACGGGAAAGACAGATACGCAGTATTTT. This translates into CASSVHRTGKTDTQYF.

The V call is TRBV27, the J call TRBJ2-1; TRBD1 matches 10 bases. The CDR3 extends over 16 amino acids. V was pared by 1 base and J by 5 bases, with 5 bases of the junction left unmatched. Germline V gene data show CDR1 as MNHEY and CDR2 as SMNVEV (reference sequence). The chain's CDR3 is CASSLWGQGLNNEQFF. The CDR3 DNA follows: TGTGCCAGCAGTTTATGGGGACAGGGGTTGAACAATGAGCAGTTCTTC.

This clone has just one count. This chain connects TRBV27 to TRBJ2-2; TRBD2 agrees at 10 bases. CDR1 MNHEY and CDR2 SMNVEV come from the germline V gene (reference sequence). V lost 7 bases, J lost 6 bases, and 5 bases stayed unmatched. The CDR3 extends over 14 amino acids. In DNA form, the CDR3 reads TGTGCCAGCACCGGGCTAGCGGGAGCCGGGGAGCTGTTTTTT. Its translation is CASTGLAGAGELFF.

The V and J genes are TRBV27 and TRBJ1-1; 7 nucleotides align to TRBD1. Germline loops: CDR1 MNHEY, CDR2 SMNVEV (reference sequence). The length of the CDR3 is 16 residues. The junction had 19 bases not matched to a gene; V was cut back by 8 bases and J by 7 bases. The CDR3 DNA reads as TGTGCCAGCTCTCCCATCGGGTTAGAGGGGGCAGGTGAAGCTTTCTTT. This translates into CASSPIGLEGAGEAFF.

The chain carries TRBV27 and TRBJ1-1; TRBD1 matches at 10 bases. This CDR3 is built from 13 residues. The junction had 4 bases not matched to a gene; V was cut back by 2 bases and J by 10 bases. Germline CDR1 reads MNHEY; CDR2 reads SMNVEV (reference sequence). Here the CDR3 DNA reads TGTGCCAGCAGTTTAGTCCGGGACAGGGGAGCTTTCTTT. Translation: CASSLVRDRGAFF.

The chain combines TRBV30 with TRBJ1-2; a possible D gene is TRBD1 (6 bases). The germline V gene has CDR1 GTSNPN and CDR2 SVGIG (reference sequence). There are 12 residues in the CDR3. V was clipped by 4 bases and J by 7 bases, with 13 bases between them. The CDR3 is CAWNYEGGGYTF. DNA of the CDR3: TGTGCCTGGAATTACGAGGGGGGTGGCTACACCTTC.

J is TRBJ2-7 and V is TRBV28; D remains unclear. There are 13 residues in the CDR3. V gave up 6 bases and J gave up 3 bases, with 12 bases separating them. Germline CDR1 is MDHEN and CDR2 is SYDVKM. The CDR3 region is CASSLIPYYEQYF. CDR3 bases: TGTGCCAGCAGCTTGATCCCCTACTACGAGCAGTACTTC.

The chain combines TRBV9 with TRBJ1-4; D is unresolved. Germline V gene data show CDR1 as SGDLS and CDR2 as YYNGEE. The CDR3 has 15 amino acids. V dropped 4 bases and J dropped 0 bases, with 10 bases sitting between them. CDR3 DNA sequence: TGTGCCAGCAGCCCAAGGGCACCAACTAATGAAAAACTGTTTTTT. Residues: CASSPRAPTNEKLFF.